These T cell receptor beta chains were read from a single sample in a study of T cell repertoires in cytomegalovirus infection. TCRdb processed the reads anew with MiXCR; each CDR3 protein has one entry. Among hundreds of thousands of distinct CDR3 sequences listed, 20% to 25% were seen once. The sequenced sample consisted of CD8+ T cells from PBMCs. These receptors originate from a human donor in good health (CMV status not recorded). Some clones in this sample may be carry-over from other donors' samples. CDR3s include the opening cysteine and the closing phenylalanine or tryptophan. A D gene is named only where the DNA matches it firmly. Not all rows give a size; the values are once, few, many and, for expanded clones, a class.

V: TRBV7-2; size: few; D: .; J: TRBJ2-1; CDR3: CASHSLTVSPFDEQFF; DNA: TGTGCCAGCCACAGCTTAACGGTATCCCCCTTCGATGAGCAGTTCTTC
V: TRBV20-1; size: once; D: TRBD1; J: TRBJ2-1; CDR3: CSARDRQGFNEQFF; DNA: TGCAGTGCTAGAGATAGACAGGGGTTCAATGAGCAGTTCTTC
V: TRBV29-1; size: few; D: .; J: TRBJ1-1; CDR3: CSVEDAVNTEAFF; DNA: TGCAGCGTTGAAGACGCAGTGAACACTGAAGCTTTCTTT
V: TRBV14; size: .; D: .; J: TRBJ1-2; CDR3: CASSQVTTLYGYTF; DNA: TGTGCCAGCAGCCAAGTAACTACTCTCTATGGCTACACCTTC
V: TRBV29-1; size: few; D: .; J: TRBJ2-1; CDR3: CSVEGVSVNEQFF; DNA: TGCAGCGTTGAAGGGGTTTCGGTCAATGAGCAGTTCTTC
V: TRBV2; size: few; D: TRBD1; J: TRBJ1-4; CDR3: CASSRTGEEKLFF; DNA: TGTGCCAGCAGTAGGACAGGGGAAGAAAAACTGTTTTTT
V: TRBV6-2/TRBV6-3; size: few; D: .; J: TRBJ2-1; CDR3: CASSPSGVEQFF; DNA: TGTGCCAGCAGCCCATCGGGAGTGGAGCAGTTCTTC
V: TRBV27; size: .; D: TRBD1; J: TRBJ2-6; CDR3: CASLTGTGGSGANVLTF; DNA: TGTGCCAGCCTAACCGGGACAGGCGGATCTGGGGCCAACGTCCTGACTTTC
V: TRBV2; size: few; D: TRBD1; J: TRBJ2-3; CDR3: CASNGQGTQYF; DNA: TGTGCCAGCAATGGACAGGGCACGCAGTATTTT
V: TRBV11-1; size: many; D: .; J: TRBJ2-2; CDR3: CASSLVGGANTGELFF; DNA: TGTGCCAGCAGTTTGGTGGGGGGCGCGAACACCGGGGAGCTGTTTTTT
V: TRBV3-1; size: few; D: TRBD1; J: TRBJ2-1; CDR3: CASSQEWQGAYNEQFF; DNA: TGTGCCAGCAGCCAAGAGTGGCAGGGGGCTTACAATGAGCAGTTCTTC
V: TRBV6-1; size: few; D: .; J: TRBJ1-5; CDR3: CASSDLGGRQPQHF; DNA: TGTGCCAGCAGTGATTTGGGCGGCCGTCAGCCCCAGCATTTT
V: TRBV6-6; size: few; D: .; J: TRBJ1-1; CDR3: CASSYKTGLTEAFF; DNA: TGTGCCAGCAGTTACAAGACAGGTCTCACTGAAGCTTTCTTT
V: TRBV28; size: few; D: TRBD1; J: TRBJ2-3; CDR3: CASSFAGTGITDTQYF; DNA: TGTGCCAGCAGTTTCGCCGGGACAGGGATCACAGATACGCAGTATTTT
V: TRBV7-6; size: many; D: .; J: TRBJ2-5; CDR3: CASSLESGGETQYF; DNA: TGTGCCAGCAGCTTAGAGTCGGGTGGGGAGACCCAGTACTTC
V: TRBV2; size: .; D: .; J: TRBJ1-2; CDR3: CASKERGYGYTF; DNA: TGTGCCAGCAAGGAGCGAGGCTATGGCTACACCTTC
V: TRBV28; size: .; D: .; J: TRBJ2-2; CDR3: CASSLSSGDPGIRSGRPGELFF; DNA: TGTGCCAGCAGTTTATCCTCAGGGGACCCGGGGATCCGCTCAGGGAGGCCCGGGGAGCTGTTTTTT